These 12 T cell receptor beta chains were all obtained from the same sample, sequenced in a study of persistence of HIV-infected CD4 T cells. These receptors' targets are unknown. The libraries were made with immunoSEQ version 4 in survey mode. The table came from immunoSEQ multiplex PCR; TCRdb's copy has only in-frame clones and leaves some out. The sample gives about 51,000 clones, more than 80% of which show up once; around 3.2% is in the top ten. Anti-CD3/anti-CD28 beads served as a nonspecific positive control stimulus. Sorting selected CD4+ T cells upregulating both CD40 ligand and CD69. Sequenced material: CD4+ T cells sorted from PBMCs after roughly 18-hour stimulation, taken from a patient who received antiretroviral therapy. The receptors shown here come from an adult woman with HIV who was CMV-seropositive.

This clone turned up a few times. CDR3 nucleotide sequence: TGTGCCAGCAGTTACTCGTGGACAGGGGGGTCCCTAAGCACTGAAGCTTTCTTT. It encodes CASSYSWTGGSLSTEAFF. J is TRBJ1-1 and V is TRBV6-2 or TRBV6-3; TRBD1 matches at 10 bases. Looked up from germline, CDR1 is MNHEY and CDR2 is SVGEGT. This CDR3 contains 18 residues. Trimming at V came to 0 bases and at J to 4 bases, leaving 11 bases not matched to a gene.

V gene TRBV6-6 combines with J gene TRBJ2-1, with D perhaps matching TRBD2 (5 bases). Trimming removed 5 bases at V and 7 bases at J, with 15 bases between. The germline V gene encodes CDR1 MNHNY and CDR2 SVGAGI (reference sequence). This CDR3 comprises 14 residues. The CDR3 bases are TGTGCCAGCAGTGACCACCTCCTAGCTAATGAGCAGTTCTTC. It yields the protein CASSDHLLANEQFF.

This clone came up once. The V call is TRBV5-1, the J call TRBJ2-7; the match to TRBD1 covers 8 bases. CDR1 is SGHRS and CDR2 is YFSETQ in the germline V gene. This CDR3 has 15 amino acids. Unmatched junction bases numbered 7, after V lost 0 bases and J lost 5 bases. In nucleotides, the CDR3 is TGCGCCAGCAGCTTGGATTGGGACAGGTCCAACGAGCAGTACTTC. Translation gives CASSLDWDRSNEQYF.

The genes are TRBV7-8 and TRBJ2-7, with 12 bases that match TRBD1. Germline trimming cut 7 bases from V and 7 bases from J; bases unmatched to any gene: 23. In germline, CDR1 is SGHVS, CDR2 FQNEAQ. The CDR3 spans 19 residues. CDR3 residues: CASNPAGTGGATERREQYF. As DNA, the CDR3 is TGTGCCAGCAACCCCGCTGGGACAGGGGGCGCGACTGAAAGAAGGGAGCAGTACTTC.

The chain is built from TRBV10-3 and TRBJ1-1; D is unclear. V lost 0 bases, J lost 5 bases, and 7 bases lay in between. In germline, CDR1 is ENHRY, CDR2 SYGVKD. The CDR3 has 13 residues. This chain's CDR3 is CAISESMLTEAFF. CDR3 sequence (DNA): TGTGCCATCAGTGAGTCGATGCTGACTGAAGCTTTCTTT.

The chain uses TRBV19 and TRBJ2-2; maybe TRBD1 (6 bases). V gave up 7 bases and J gave up 0 bases, with 12 bases separating them. The CDR3 has 15 residues. Looked up from germline, CDR1 is LNHDA and CDR2 is SQIVND (reference sequence). CDR3 protein: CASKPDRANTGELFF. The CDR3 DNA follows: TGTGCCAGTAAACCGGACAGAGCGAACACCGGGGAGCTGTTTTTT.

V and J are TRBV15 and TRBJ1-4; 9 bases agree with TRBD1. The V segment lost 3 bases and the J segment 8 bases; nucleotides outside the gene matches: 13. The CDR3 has 17 residues. Germline V gives CDR1 LNHNV, CDR2 YYDKDF (reference sequence). CDR3 in DNA: TGTGCCACCAGCAGGGAGTTGGCGGGACAGGGAGACGAAAAACTGTTTTTT. This encodes CATSRELAGQGDEKLFF.

The rearrangement uses TRBV7-3 and TRBJ2-3; TRBD1 agrees at 9 bases. The J segment lost 6 bases and the V segment lost 4 bases, leaving 8 bases of the junction unmatched. Per germline, CDR1 SGHTA and CDR2 FQGTGA. This CDR3 region has 15 residues. The CDR3 is CASSSSDRGGDTQYF. CDR3 nucleotides: TGTGCCAGCAGCTCCTCGGACAGGGGAGGCGATACGCAGTATTTT. Variable domain in full (rest from reference TRBV7-3 and TRBJ2-3): GAGVSQTPSNKVTEKGKYVELRCDPISGHTALYWYRQSLGQGPEFLIYFQGTGAADDSGLPNDRFFAVRPEGSVSTLKIQRTERGDSAVYLCASSSSDRGGDTQYFGPGTRLTVL.

The genes are TRBV6-5 and TRBJ2-6; D remains ambiguous. Between the trimmed V and J ends, which lost 7 bases and 0 bases, there was a span of 10 bases. The CDR3 covers 15 residues. Germline V gives CDR1 MNHEY, CDR2 SVGAGI. The DNA for the CDR3 is TGTGCCAGCAACCCCGCAAGCTCTGGGGCCAACGTCCTGACTTTC. Translated, it gives CASNPASSGANVLTF.

This clone has just a few counts. The chain links TRBV2 to TRBJ1-2, with D tentatively TRBD1 (5 bases). Germline V gives CDR1 SNHLY, CDR2 FYNNEI. The CDR3 is made up of 13 amino acids. The V gene lost 5 bases and the J gene lost 5 bases, with 12 bases spanning the gap. CDR3 region: CASSKGVEYGYTF. CDR3 nucleotides: TGTGCCAGCAGTAAAGGGGTGGAGTATGGCTACACCTTC.

This chain links TRBV5-1 with TRBJ1-1, with D hard to call. The CDR3 covers 15 residues. The V gene's germline CDR1 is SGHRS and CDR2 YFSETQ. V was cut by 0 bases and J by 1 base, with 10 bases left in between. As DNA, the CDR3 is TGCGCCAGCAGCTTGGAATCTCTAGGGAACACTGAAGCTTTCTTT. This codes for CASSLESLGNTEAFF.

The gene calls are TRBV7-7 and TRBJ2-5; 8 nucleotides agree with TRBD1. After removal of 1 base from V and 3 bases from J, the junction contained 7 bases not matched to a gene. This CDR3 comprises 16 residues. In germline, CDR1 is SSHAT, CDR2 FNYEAQ (reference sequence). CDR3 region: CASSLEDRGAKETQYF. CDR3 DNA: TGTGCCAGCAGCTTAGAAGACAGGGGAGCCAAAGAGACCCAGTACTTC. The complete variable domain, with remaining parts taken from reference TRBV7-7 and TRBJ2-5, reads GAGVSQSPRYKVTKRGQDVTLRCDPISSHATLYWYQQALGQGPEFLTYFNYEAQPDKSGLPSDRFSAERPEGSISTLTIQRTEQRDSAMYRCASSLEDRGAKETQYFGPGTRLLVL.